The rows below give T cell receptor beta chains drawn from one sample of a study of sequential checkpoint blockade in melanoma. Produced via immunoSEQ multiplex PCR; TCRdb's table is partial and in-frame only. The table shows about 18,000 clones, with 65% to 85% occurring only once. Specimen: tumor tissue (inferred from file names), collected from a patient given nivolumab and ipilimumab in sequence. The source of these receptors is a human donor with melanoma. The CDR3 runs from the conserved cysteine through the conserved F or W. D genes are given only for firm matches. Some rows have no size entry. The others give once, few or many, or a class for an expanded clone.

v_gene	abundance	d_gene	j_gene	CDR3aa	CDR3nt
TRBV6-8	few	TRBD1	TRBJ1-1	CASSSFPPRQGAWNTEAFF	TGTGCCAGCAGTTCCTTTCCCCCGCGACAGGGGGCATGGAACACTGAAGCTTTCTTT
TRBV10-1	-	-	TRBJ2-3	CASSESAADTQYF	TGCGCCAGCAGTGAAAGCGCCGCGGATACGCAGTATTTT
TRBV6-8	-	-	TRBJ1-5	CASSDSIEGQPQHF	TGTGCCAGCAGTGACTCTATAGAGGGACAGCCCCAGCATTTT
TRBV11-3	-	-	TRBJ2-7	CASSFSGGSGLKYF	TGTGCCAGCAGCTTTAGTGGGGGCTCGGGGTTAAAGTACTTC
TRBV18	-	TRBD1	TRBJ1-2	CASSNTGTGVGGYTF	TGTGCCAGCTCAAATACCGGGACAGGCGTGGGAGGCTACACCTTC
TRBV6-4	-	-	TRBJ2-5	CASTEGETQYF	TGTGCCAGCACCGAGGGGGAGACCCAGTACTTC
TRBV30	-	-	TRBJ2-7	CAWSKGFPTVSYEQYF	TGTGCCTGGAGTAAAGGGTTCCCCACAGTCTCCTACGAGCAGTACTTC
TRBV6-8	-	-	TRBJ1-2	CAISDSGGGYGYTF	TGTGCCATCAGTGACTCGGGGGGAGGCTATGGCTACACCTTC
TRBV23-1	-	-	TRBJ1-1	CASSIQSGRKDLIYTEAFF	TGCGCCAGCAGCATACAATCCGGGAGAAAAGACTTAATCTACACTGAAGCTTTCTTT
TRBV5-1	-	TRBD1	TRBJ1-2	CASSLGDDRAIDYGYTF	TGCGCCAGCAGCTTGGGGGATGACAGGGCAATTGACTATGGCTACACCTTC
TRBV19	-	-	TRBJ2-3	CASSIIGGVGDTQYF	TGTGCCAGTAGTATAATCGGGGGAGTGGGAGATACGCAGTATTTT
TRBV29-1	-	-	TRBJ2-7	CSVLGPRSYEQYF	TGCAGCGTCCTGGGACCGCGCTCCTACGAGCAGTACTTC
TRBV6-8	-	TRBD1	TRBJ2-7	CAIMGQGTSYEQYF	TGTGCCATAATGGGACAGGGGACTTCCTACGAGCAGTACTTC
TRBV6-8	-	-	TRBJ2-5	CASSYRVGQETQYF	TGTGCCAGCAGTTACAGGGTGGGACAAGAGACCCAGTACTTC
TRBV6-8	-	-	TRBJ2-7	CASSYSVIGSYEQYF	TGTGCCAGCAGTTACTCGGTGATAGGGTCCTACGAGCAGTACTTC
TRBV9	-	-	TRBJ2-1	CASKGSGDEQFF	TGTGCCAGCAAGGGATCGGGGGACGAGCAGTTCTTC
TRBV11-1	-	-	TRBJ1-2	CASSSQGVPVGGYTF	TGTGCCAGCAGCTCTCAGGGCGTCCCTGTGGGTGGCTACACCTTC
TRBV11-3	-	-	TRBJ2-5	CASSTPTAAQETQYF	TGTGCCAGCAGCACCCCGACCGCAGCCCAAGAGACCCAGTACTTC
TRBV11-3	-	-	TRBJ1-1	CASSFQPPWQDEAFF	TGTGCCAGCAGTTTCCAGCCCCCTTGGCAGGATGAAGCTTTCTTT
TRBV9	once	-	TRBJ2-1	CASSVYRDSGDEQFF	TGTGCCAGCAGCGTTTACCGGGACTCTGGTGATGAGCAGTTCTTC
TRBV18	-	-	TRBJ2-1	CASSPPTQEYNEQFF	TGTGCCAGCTCACCCCCGACCCAGGAGTACAATGAGCAGTTCTTC
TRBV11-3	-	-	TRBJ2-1	CASSGRRGTPEGNEQFF	TGTGCCAGCAGCGGCAGAAGGGGGACTCCTGAAGGTAATGAGCAGTTCTTC
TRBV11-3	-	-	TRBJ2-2	CASSWRWVAGTGELFF	TGTGCCAGCAGCTGGCGATGGGTAGCCGGGACCGGGGAGCTGTTTTTT
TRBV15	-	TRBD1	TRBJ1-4	CATWDQGGKNEKLFF	TGTGCCACTTGGGATCAGGGGGGCAAGAATGAAAAACTGTTTTTT
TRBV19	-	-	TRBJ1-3	CASGGGRPSGNTIYF	TGTGCCAGTGGGGGGGGACGCCCATCTGGAAACACCATATATTTT
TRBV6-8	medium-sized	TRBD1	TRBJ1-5	CASSQTGGSNQPQHF	TGTGCCAGCAGCCAGACAGGGGGTAGTAATCAGCCCCAGCATTTT
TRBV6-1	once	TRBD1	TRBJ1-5	CASSEIVTGVNQPQHF	TGTGCCAGCAGTGAAATTGTAACAGGGGTCAATCAGCCCCAGCATTTT
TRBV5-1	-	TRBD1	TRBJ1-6	CASSLSGTDSSYNSPLHF	TGCGCCAGCAGCTTGTCTGGGACAGACAGCTCCTATAATTCACCCCTCCACTTT
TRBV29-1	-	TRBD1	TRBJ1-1	CSAGQGDTEAFF	TGCAGCGCCGGACAGGGGGACACTGAAGCTTTCTTT
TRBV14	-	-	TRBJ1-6	CASSQVGGGNSPLHF	TGTGCCAGCAGCCAAGTAGGGGGAGGGAATTCACCCCTCCACTTT